This T cell receptor (beta chain) was identified in a study of vaccination effects on CD4 cells after COVID-19. Background on the study: Samples gathered post-vaccine arrived a median of 72 days past the second dose.

Study results and caveats: Recruitment yielded few convalescent patients, and the study had no early post-infection timepoints.

For this clone: What it binds is not known.

The CDR3 sequence is 11 residues long. J was trimmed by 15 bases and V by 6 bases; bases with no gene match: 7. Germline V gene data show CDR1 as SGHAT and CDR2 as FQNNGV. When roughly eleven days of culture had elapsed, CD4+ T cells were isolated. The vaccine given was either BNT162b2 or mRNA-1273, in two doses. Nucleocapsid antibody tests were negative, and the vaccine recipients had no prior SARS-CoV-2 infection. Both day 3 and day 7 saw half the medium replaced with IL-2 medium. Produced via immunoSEQ multiplex PCR; TCRdb's table is partial and in-frame only. The table lists more than 60,000 clones, over 70% of them singletons.

The chain recombines TRBV11-2 with TRBJ2-1, with 8 bases fitting TRBD2. The clonotype originates from a human donor who received a COVID-19 vaccine. Sequencing used CD4+ T cells from PBMCs cultured without peptide, obtained after COVID-19 vaccination. The CDR3 DNA sequence: TGTGCCAGCAGTACGGGGACTAGTAGGTTCTTC. Protein: CASSTGTSRFF.